The present T cell receptor (beta chain) was sequenced within a study of blood T cell repertoires in COVID-19. Study summary: COVID-19 samples collected from the United States, Italy and Spain covered acute and convalescent phases. The cDNA or gDNA used as material had been derived from T cells, B-cell-depleted T cells, or PBMCs.

The CDR3 has 16 amino acids. Germline V CDR1 and CDR2: KGHSH, LQKENI. The J segment lost 2 bases and the V segment lost 3 bases, leaving 7 bases of the junction unmatched. This clone was recorded a few times. Followed over time, Seattle patients had been enrolled while infection was active. In the authors' workflow: From reference gene primer amplification, estimates of nucleated cell counts were derived. Profiling relied on immunoSEQ multiplex PCR, and the TCRdb table lists in-frame clones only, not all of them. That table is the source of V, J and clone size, and D and trimming were worked out from the DNA. The sample includes roughly 250,000 clones, around 90% seen only once; the top ten take about 0.79%.

The chain couples TRBV18 to TRBJ2-1; TRBD1 aligns across 7 bases. The TCR comes from a man aged 30-40 years with COVID-19, enrolled during active disease. The sample comprised peripheral blood. Written as DNA, the CDR3 is TGTGCCAGCTCACCGCCGAGGACAGGACCCTACAATGAGCAGTTCTTC. This sequence encodes CASSPPRTGPYNEQFF.